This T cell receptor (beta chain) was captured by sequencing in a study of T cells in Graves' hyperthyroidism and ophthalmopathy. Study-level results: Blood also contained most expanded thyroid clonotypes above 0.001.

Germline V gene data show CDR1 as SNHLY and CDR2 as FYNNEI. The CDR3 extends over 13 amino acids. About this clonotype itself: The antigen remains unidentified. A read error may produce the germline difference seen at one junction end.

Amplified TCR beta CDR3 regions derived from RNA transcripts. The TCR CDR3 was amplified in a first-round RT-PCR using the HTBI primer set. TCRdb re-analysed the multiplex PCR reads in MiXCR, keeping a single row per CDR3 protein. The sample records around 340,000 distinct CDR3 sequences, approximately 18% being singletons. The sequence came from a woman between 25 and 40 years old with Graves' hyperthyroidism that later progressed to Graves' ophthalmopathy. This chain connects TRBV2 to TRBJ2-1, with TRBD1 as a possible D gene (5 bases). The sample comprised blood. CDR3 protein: CASTVSAQGEQSF. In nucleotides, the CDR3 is TGTGCCAGCACCGTTTCCGCTCAGGGTGAGCAATCCTTC.